Each of the 11 T cell receptor beta chains below was sequenced from the same sample in a study of T cell repertoires in cytomegalovirus infection. TCRdb used MiXCR to reprocess the reads, holding one entry per CDR3 protein. The sample carries roughly 280,000 distinct CDR3 sequences, approximately 15% recorded once. The material sequenced was PBMCs. Every receptor here comes from a human donor in good health (CMV status not recorded). Some clones in this sample may be carry-over from other donors' samples.

This clonotype was recorded many times. V gene TRBV14 combines with J gene TRBJ1-1; D remains unclear. This CDR3 comprises 13 residues. V dropped 1 base and J dropped 1 base, with 4 bases sitting between them. Per germline, CDR1 SGHDN and CDR2 FVKESK. In nucleotides, the CDR3 is TGTGCCAGCAGCCAAGGGCAGAACACTGAAGCTTTCTTT. It translates to CASSQGQNTEAFF.

V usage is TRBV2 and J usage is TRBJ1-6, with D possibly matching TRBD1 (5 bases). The CDR3 spans 14 residues. Looked up from germline, CDR1 is SNHLY and CDR2 is FYNNEI. Trimming cost V 3 bases and J 9 bases, with 12 bases left between them. This chain's CDR3 is CASSETSGGSPLHF. DNA of the CDR3: TGTGCCAGCAGTGAGACCTCTGGGGGTTCACCCCTCCACTTT.

This clonotype was observed at least ten times. CDR3 region: CASSLLAGYNEQFF. For the CDR3, the DNA is TGTGCCAGCAGCTTACTAGCGGGGTACAATGAGCAGTTCTTC. The chain employs TRBV7-2 and TRBJ2-1; 9 bases match TRBD2. Germline CDR1 and CDR2: SGHTA and FQGNSA. The trim removed 2 bases at V and 4 bases at J, leaving 0 bases unmatched. The CDR3 has 14 residues.

This clonotype was observed many times. V and J are TRBV28 and TRBJ2-7; 9 bases agree with TRBD1. J lost 3 bases, V lost 6 bases, and 6 bases had no gene match. The CDR3 extends over 14 amino acids. The germline V gene encodes CDR1 MDHEN and CDR2 SYDVKM. The CDR3 here is CASRLGTGNYEQYF. The DNA for the CDR3 is TGTGCCAGCAGGCTAGGGACAGGGAACTACGAGCAGTACTTC.

Points on this clonotype: A much larger clonotype is one base distant, so this may be a read error. The V and J genes are TRBV11-2 and TRBJ2-5, with 8 bases matching TRBD1. Germline values: CDR1 SGHAT, CDR2 FQNNGV. The J segment lost 5 bases and the V segment lost 5 bases, leaving 10 bases of the junction unmatched. The CDR3 has 15 residues. The CDR3 sequence: CASSPGTGIEETQYF. CDR3 DNA sequence: TGTGCCAGCAGCCCAGGGACAGGAATCGAGGAGACCCAGTACTTC.

This clonotype was observed at least ten times. This may arise from a read error, as a much more abundant clone is one base away. The V gene is TRBV9, the J gene TRBJ2-2; no reliable D call. The CDR3 sequence is 11 residues long. Germline-derived CDR1 and CDR2 are SGDLS and YYNGEE. V shed 0 bases and J shed 6 bases, with 0 bases lying between them. The CDR3 nucleotides read TGTGCCAGCAGCGTAGCCGGGGAGCTGTTTTTT. This translates into CASSVAGELFF.

This clonotype showed up just a few times. This rearrangement joins TRBV6-2 or TRBV6-3 to TRBJ2-2; 8 bases are a match to TRBD2. This CDR3 contains 13 residues. Germline V CDR1 and CDR2: MNHEY, SVGEGT. The CDR3 DNA reads TGTGCAGAGAGCGGGAGTAGGACCGGGGAGCTGTTTTTT. This gives the protein CAESGSRTGELFF.

This clonotype came up a few times. This chain connects TRBV4-1 to TRBJ1-2, with D unresolved. Looked up from germline, CDR1 is MGHRA and CDR2 is YSYEKL. The CDR3 is 14 residues long. Trimming shortened V by 0 bases and J by 6 bases, and 11 bases separated the two germline ends. CDR3: CASSQDLMGNGYTF. The CDR3 DNA reads TGCGCCAGCAGCCAAGATCTTATGGGGAATGGCTACACCTTC.

There are many counts of this clonotype. The chain couples TRBV7-2 to TRBJ2-1; TRBD2 matches at 9 bases. The ends lost 3 bases at V and 2 bases at J; junction bases unmatched: 5. This CDR3 spans 16 amino acids. Germline CDR1 is SGHTA and CDR2 is FQGNSA. CDR3 DNA: TGTGCCAGCAGCTTGGCTAGCGGGATGCCCTACAATGAGCAGTTCTTC. Protein: CASSLASGMPYNEQFF.

V is TRBV7-2 and J is TRBJ2-7; 11 bases match TRBD2. The CDR3 length is 16 residues. Germline CDR1 SGHTA, CDR2 FQGNSA. V lost 7 bases, J lost 3 bases, and 11 bases stayed unmatched. CDR3: CASNYGTSGSVYEQYF. CDR3 nucleotide sequence: TGTGCCAGCAACTACGGGACTAGCGGTTCCGTCTACGAGCAGTACTTC.

This clonotype was found many times. This chain connects TRBV7-2 to TRBJ2-7, with 10 bases that match TRBD2. V lost 5 bases, J lost 2 bases, and 6 bases stayed unmatched. The CDR3 loop spans 15 amino acids. Looked up from germline, CDR1 is SGHTA and CDR2 is FQGNSA. CDR3 DNA: TGTGCCAGCAGCCCGAGAGCGGGAGGGCCCTACGAGCAGTACTTC. This gives the protein CASSPRAGGPYEQYF.